A single sample is the source of the 19 T cell receptor beta chains below, sequenced in a study of cytotoxic CD8 clonotypes in ibrutinib-treated CLL. Only in-frame clones appear in the TCRdb table, and some are missing; sequencing was by immunoSEQ multiplex PCR. The table has approximately 330,000 clones, 80% seen once. Sequenced here: PBMCs, sampled before ibrutinib treatment. The receptor set was obtained from a human donor with chronic lymphocytic leukemia.

Here the CDR3 reads CASSPGLAGELQETQYF. The CDR3 DNA reads as TGTGCCAGCAGCCCCGGACTAGCGGGAGAACTCCAAGAGACCCAGTACTTC. V gene TRBV7-3 combines with J gene TRBJ2-5; TRBD2 agrees at 13 bases. The CDR3 sequence is 17 residues long. V lost 5 bases, J lost 1 base, and 7 bases stayed unmatched. Germline V gives CDR1 SGHTA, CDR2 FQGTGA.

This clone was counted a single time. The chain is built from TRBV29-1 and TRBJ2-3, with TRBD1 matching 7 bases. The V segment lost 5 bases and the J segment 1 base; nucleotides outside the gene matches: 6. The CDR3 consists of 14 residues. Germline V gene data show CDR1 as SQVTM and CDR2 as ANQGSEA. This chain's CDR3 is CSVQATGRTDTQYF. The CDR3 bases are TGCAGCGTTCAGGCGACAGGGCGCACAGATACGCAGTATTTT.

This clone has just a few counts. This rearrangement joins TRBV30 to TRBJ2-6, with unresolved D. The CDR3 is 14 amino acids. Trimming took 3 bases from V and 2 from J, leaving 8 bases between them. Germline loops: CDR1 GTSNPN, CDR2 SVGIG (reference sequence). The CDR3 region has the DNA TGTGCCTGGAGAAGAGTGGCTGGGGCCAACGTCCTGACTTTC. Translating gives CAWRRVAGANVLTF.

The V gene is TRBV4-2, the J gene TRBJ2-2; maybe TRBD2 (5 bases). CDR3 length: 14 amino acids. V was clipped by 0 bases and J by 5 bases, with 7 bases between them. Germline V gene lookup returns CDR1 LGHNA and CDR2 YNFKEQ. The CDR3 nucleotides read TGTGCCAGCAGCCAAGATGAGGGAACCGGGGAGCTGTTTTTT. Encoded protein: CASSQDEGTGELFF.

The CDR3 loop is CASSLLGAYGYTF. CDR3 in DNA: TGTGCCAGCAGTTTGTTGGGCGCATATGGCTACACCTTC. The V call is TRBV28, the J call TRBJ1-2; D is undetermined. Germline CDR1 and CDR2: MDHEN and SYDVKM. The CDR3 length is 13 residues. Trimming stripped 3 bases from V and 5 bases from J, with 10 bases between.

This clone was counted between two and nine times. This sequence joins TRBV5-4 and TRBJ1-2; a weak D match, TRBD1 (5 bases). The CDR3 extends over 14 amino acids. Trimming cost V 0 bases and J 4 bases, with 10 bases left between them. From germline, CDR1 is SGHNT and CDR2 YYREEE (reference sequence). CDR3 protein: CASSLDSRAYGYTF. CDR3 coding DNA: TGTGCCAGCAGCTTGGATAGCAGGGCCTATGGCTACACCTTC.

V and J are TRBV7-3 and TRBJ2-7; the match to TRBD2 covers 9 bases. After removal of 4 bases from V and 6 bases from J, the junction contained 4 bases not matched to a gene. Germline CDR1 SGHTA, CDR2 FQGTGA. The CDR3 sequence is 13 residues long. CDR3: CASSSSGAGEQYF. The CDR3 DNA sequence: TGTGCCAGCAGCTCTAGCGGGGCGGGCGAGCAGTACTTC.

The chain links TRBV7-2 to TRBJ2-7; no clear D gene. The germline V gene has CDR1 SGHTA and CDR2 FQGNSA. This CDR3 has 15 residues. The germline V and J ends were trimmed by 1 base and 3 bases, with 13 bases remaining between them. The CDR3 nucleotides read TGTGCCAGCAGCTTAGTGGCCTACCGCAACTACGAGCAGTACTTC. This gives the protein CASSLVAYRNYEQYF.

V is TRBV5-1 and J is TRBJ1-1; no firm D call. The V gene's germline CDR1 is SGHRS and CDR2 YFSETQ. The CDR3 covers 14 residues. The ends were cut back, 1 base at V and 0 bases at J, with 7 bases in the middle. CDR3 protein: CASSLLSLNTEAFF. The CDR3 DNA follows: TGCGCCAGCAGCTTGCTCAGCTTGAACACTGAAGCTTTCTTT.

V gene TRBV6-1 combines with J gene TRBJ2-7; D perhaps matches TRBD2 (5 bases). The CDR3 sequence is 14 residues long. Germline assignment: CDR1 MNHNS and CDR2 SASEGT. Trimming shortened V by 3 bases and J by 5 bases, and 14 bases separated the two germline ends. The CDR3 bases are TGTGCCAGCAGTGAGTCGGGATTAGAGGACGAGCAGTACTTC. This encodes CASSESGLEDEQYF.

The J gene is TRBJ2-5, the V gene TRBV5-1; 10 nucleotides agree with TRBD2. V lost 2 bases and J lost 5; bases outside the gene matches: 12. Per germline, CDR1 SGHRS and CDR2 YFSETQ. The length of the CDR3 is 17 residues. CDR3 in amino acids: CASSFREAGGRKETQYF. The CDR3 DNA reads as TGCGCCAGCAGCTTCAGAGAAGCGGGAGGGCGTAAGGAGACCCAGTACTTC.

The rearrangement joins TRBV30 to TRBJ2-5; D is tentatively TRBD1 or TRBD2 (7 bases each). Trimming pared 3 bases from V and 2 bases from J, leaving 19 bases between. This CDR3 spans 16 amino acids. Germline CDR1 reads GTSNPN; CDR2 reads SVGIG (reference sequence). CDR3 nucleotide sequence: TGTGCCTGGAGCACAGGGGCTAGCGGAGGGCAAGAGACCCAGTACTTC. The encoded protein is CAWSTGASGGQETQYF.

The chain recombines TRBV7-3 with TRBJ2-1; 7 nucleotides line up with TRBD2. The CDR3 covers 20 residues. The V and J ends lost 5 bases and 4 bases, in that order; junction bases with no gene match: 23. CDR1 is SGHTA, CDR2 FQGTGA, per germline. The CDR3 protein is CASSPLEQENTRGVYNEQFF. The CDR3 coding sequence is TGTGCCAGCAGCCCCCTTGAACAGGAGAACACCCGGGGGGTTTACAATGAGCAGTTCTTC.

The chain links TRBV18 to TRBJ2-1; the match to TRBD1 covers 7 bases. The CDR3 extends over 14 amino acids. Germline CDR1 is KGHSH and CDR2 is LQKENI. The trim removed 3 bases at V and 2 bases at J, leaving 1 base unmatched. CDR3 residues: CASSPGTAYNEQFF. In DNA, the CDR3 is TGTGCCAGCTCACCGGGGACAGCCTACAATGAGCAGTTCTTC.

The chain employs TRBV11-1 and TRBJ2-1; the match to TRBD2 covers 8 bases. The CDR3 extends over 17 amino acids. V was pared by 5 bases and J by 3 bases, with 12 bases of the junction left unmatched. The germline V gene has CDR1 SGHAT and CDR2 FQDESV (reference sequence). This chain's CDR3 is CASSQPPLADFYNEQFF. In DNA, the CDR3 is TGTGCCAGCAGCCAGCCCCCACTAGCGGACTTCTACAATGAGCAGTTCTTC.

This chain uses TRBV6-5 with TRBJ2-7; tentatively, D is TRBD2 (5 bases). Trimming left V 7 bases short and J 2 bases short, with 12 bases between. This CDR3 is 13 amino acids long. CDR1 and CDR2 (germline): MNHEY, SVGAGI. The CDR3 DNA sequence: TGTGCCAGCACTCGCGGAGGAGCCTACGAGCAGTACTTC. It specifies CASTRGGAYEQYF.

The chain has TRBV4-1 and TRBJ2-7; 7 bases align to TRBD2. Per germline, CDR1 MGHRA and CDR2 YSYEKL. The CDR3 spans 13 residues. Unmatched junction bases numbered 10, after V lost 3 bases and J lost 11 bases. The CDR3 DNA is TGCGCCAGCAGCCAGGCGACTAGCCTTGACGAGTACTTC. It encodes CASSQATSLDEYF.

The gene calls are TRBV2 and TRBJ2-1; D unresolved. Trimming removed 7 bases at V and 2 bases at J, with 9 bases between. Germline V gene lookup returns CDR1 SNHLY and CDR2 FYNNEI. This CDR3 contains 13 residues. CDR3 residues: CASILGTYNEQFF. CDR3 DNA sequence: TGTGCCAGCATATTGGGTACCTACAATGAGCAGTTCTTC.

J is TRBJ1-1 and V is TRBV6-1, with D maybe TRBD1 (6 bases). CDR3 length: 13 residues. V shed 2 bases and J shed 6 bases, with 10 bases lying between them. The germline CDR1 and CDR2 sequences are MNHNS and SASEGT. The DNA for the CDR3 is TGTGCCAGCAGTGAATGGGCAGGGGCTGAAGCTTTCTTT. Translating gives CASSEWAGAEAFF.